This T cell receptor (beta chain) emerged from a study of cytomegalovirus exposure and HLA in healthy donors. Points from the study as a whole: The listing of approximately 160 TCR beta chains classed them as cytomegalovirus-associated.

Points on this clone: The antigen is unknown.

Germline values: CDR1 SGHTA, CDR2 FQGTGA. Deletions cut 5 bases from V and 3 bases from J, with 4 bases between. The CDR3 runs to 12 residues. Amplification used 60 Vbeta primers and 13 Jbeta primers. Profiling relied on immunoSEQ multiplex PCR, and the TCRdb table lists in-frame clones only, not all of them. Found here are 85,000 to 100,000 clones, 75% to 80% of them singletons; the top ten hold about 3.8%. J is TRBJ2-2 and V is TRBV7-3, with unresolved D. The clonotype was recovered from a woman in her 40s in good health and CMV-seronegative. The sample was PBMCs. The CDR3: CASSRDTGELFF. The CDR3 DNA follows: TGTGCCAGCAGCCGGGACACCGGGGAGCTGTTTTTT.